A selection of T cell receptor beta chains follows, all from one sample in a study of T cells in Graves' hyperthyroidism and ophthalmopathy. TCRdb called the multiplex PCR reads again in MiXCR, with one record for every CDR3 protein. The sample includes about 610,000 distinct CDR3 sequences, about 14% of them seen just once. Sequencing used blood. These receptors originate from a woman in her thirties or forties with Graves' ophthalmopathy. Both conserved end residues are part of each CDR3. A D gene is named only where the DNA matches it firmly.

V: TRBV11-2
D: TRBD2
CDR3: CASSTGLAGGLTYEQYF

V: TRBV20-1
D: -
CDR3: CSAPGPHPSTGELFF

V: TRBV11-2
D: TRBD2
CDR3: CASSLSNLAGGPREQYF

V: TRBV20-1
D: -
CDR3: CSARSGDTGELFF

V: TRBV6-5
D: -
CDR3: CASSYRGTEALF

V: TRBV20-1
D: -
CDR3: CSARDLRDYGYTF

V: TRBV7-3
D: -
CDR3: CASSLIRAETQYF

V: TRBV6-5
D: -
CDR3: CASSYLSGTGELFF

V: TRBV6-1
D: TRBD2
CDR3: CASKREAMNTGELFF

V: TRBV15
D: TRBD2
CDR3: CATSRAAGEGTGELFF

V: TRBV19
D: -
CDR3: CATSRSGRLTGELFF

V: TRBV28
D: TRBD1
CDR3: CASSFPGTGGSAGPGNIQYF

V: TRBV6-1
D: -
CDR3: CASSEGGLVTFEQYF

V: TRBV6-2/TRBV6-3
D: TRBD1
CDR3: CASSYLDRDSYEQYF

V: TRBV12-3/TRBV12-4
D: -
CDR3: CASSSQGGSNTGELFF

V: TRBV28
D: -
CDR3: CASSPFQGREETQYF

V: TRBV28
D: -
CDR3: CASSYRGHTGELFF

V: TRBV6-2/TRBV6-3
D: TRBD2
CDR3: CASSGLAGVETQYF

V: TRBV6-5
D: -
CDR3: CASSSHSALRYGYTF

V: TRBV20-1
D: -
CDR3: CSAIPAGRNYEQYF

V: TRBV6-1
D: -
CDR3: CASRTGLKQYF

V: TRBV6-1
D: -
CDR3: CASRGIQETQYF

V: TRBV5-1
D: -
CDR3: CASSFSGLMNTEAFF

V: TRBV5-1
D: -
CDR3: CASSSDIPGVNEQFF

V: TRBV7-9
D: TRBD1
CDR3: CASSPRTGRGF

V: TRBV7-2
D: -
CDR3: CARRASNYGYTF

V: TRBV30
D: -
CDR3: CAWNKPGSGTEAFF

V: TRBV6-1
D: TRBD1
CDR3: CASRTHRGNPYF

V: TRBV28
D: TRBD2
CDR3: CASSRGTTWGELFF

V: TRBV5-1
D: -
CDR3: CASSPPDISYGYTF

V: TRBV24-1
D: -
CDR3: CAARNTGTPNTEAFF

V: TRBV7-8
D: -
CDR3: CASSLKRINTGELFF

V: TRBV7-2
D: -
CDR3: CASSLAVGDSPLHF

V: TRBV19
D: TRBD1
CDR3: CASSGLSGQGENIQYF

V: TRBV7-9
D: -
CDR3: CASSLRPGEAFF

V: TRBV10-3
D: -
CDR3: CAIRQDPPGTEAFF

V: TRBV6-1
D: -
CDR3: CASSVIRTGGNYGYTF

V: TRBV9
D: -
CDR3: CASSGSGRMNTEAFF

V: TRBV6-1
D: -
CDR3: CASSESEGPYGYTF

V: TRBV5-6
D: -
CDR3: CASRPLEGISYEQYF

V: TRBV18
D: -
CDR3: CASSLSADSSYEQYF

V: TRBV20-1
D: -
CDR3: CSANSGRNEETQYF

V: TRBV6-2/TRBV6-3
D: -
CDR3: CASSRTDLTYEQYF

V: TRBV20-1
D: -
CDR3: CSAYPRAGTPYEQYF

V: TRBV29-1
D: -
CDR3: CSVSETAANTGELFF

V: TRBV6-1
D: -
CDR3: CASSDGIGYGEKLFF

V: TRBV2
D: -
CDR3: CARATGTTEETQYF

V: TRBV20-1
D: -
CDR3: CSARAVEQYF

V: TRBV10-3
D: TRBD2
CDR3: CAISSGLASYQETQYF

V: TRBV12-5
D: TRBD2
CDR3: CASGLGGSQETQYF

V: TRBV20-1
D: -
CDR3: CSARDMGEAKNIQYF

V: TRBV20-1
D: TRBD2
CDR3: CSAPTSGSKYEQYF

V: TRBV27
D: -
CDR3: CASSPDPAGEETQYF

V: TRBV20-1
D: TRBD1
CDR3: CSAGRGATEAFF

V: TRBV15
D: -
CDR3: CATSRGDTSSYEQYF